This TCR beta chain was recovered during a study of blood T cell repertoires in COVID-19. This CDR3 is 15 amino acids long. CDR1 is SGHVS, CDR2 FNYEAQ, per germline. V gave up 5 bases and J gave up 1 base, with 14 bases separating them. Patients in Seattle were enrolled during active infection, then followed longitudinally. In the original workflow: For nucleated cells, counts were estimated from reference gene primer amplification. Sequencing used immunoSEQ multiplex PCR; TCRdb keeps in-frame clones, though not all of them. V and J calls and clone size follow that table, whereas D and trimming were derived from the DNA. The sample has under 300,000 clones; 85% to 95% are singletons.

V gene TRBV7-6 combines with J gene TRBJ1-1; D is possibly TRBD1 (5 bases). Source material: peripheral blood. The receptor was derived from a young man with COVID-19, enrolled during active disease. The CDR3 bases are TGTGCCAGCAGCCCACGGGGCGGGAGGAACACTGAAGCTTTCTTT. Residues: CASSPRGGRNTEAFF. Filled out from reference TRBV7-6 and TRBJ1-1, the complete variable domain reads GAGVSQSPRYKVTKRGQDVALRCDPISGHVSLYWYRQALGQGPEFLTYFNYEAQQDKSGLPNDRFSAERPEGSISTLTIQRTEQRDSAMYRCASSPRGGRNTEAFFGQGTRLTVV.